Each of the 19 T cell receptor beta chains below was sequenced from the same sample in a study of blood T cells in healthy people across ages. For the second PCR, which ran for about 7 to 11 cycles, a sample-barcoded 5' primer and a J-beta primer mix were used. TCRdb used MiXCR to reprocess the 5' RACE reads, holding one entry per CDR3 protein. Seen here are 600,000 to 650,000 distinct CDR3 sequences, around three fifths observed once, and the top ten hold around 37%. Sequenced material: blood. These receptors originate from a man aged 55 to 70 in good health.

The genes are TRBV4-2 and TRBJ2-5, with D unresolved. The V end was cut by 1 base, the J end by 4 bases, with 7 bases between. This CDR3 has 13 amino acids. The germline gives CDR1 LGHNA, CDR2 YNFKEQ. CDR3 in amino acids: CASSQVKGETQYF. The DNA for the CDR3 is TGTGCCAGCAGCCAAGTCAAGGGAGAGACCCAGTACTTC.

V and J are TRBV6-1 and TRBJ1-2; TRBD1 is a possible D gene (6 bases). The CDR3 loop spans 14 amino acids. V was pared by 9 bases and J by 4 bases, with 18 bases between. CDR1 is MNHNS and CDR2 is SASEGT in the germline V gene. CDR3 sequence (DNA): TGTGCCAGTTGTCTTTTGGACAGCGCCTATGGCTACACCTTC. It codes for CASCLLDSAYGYTF.

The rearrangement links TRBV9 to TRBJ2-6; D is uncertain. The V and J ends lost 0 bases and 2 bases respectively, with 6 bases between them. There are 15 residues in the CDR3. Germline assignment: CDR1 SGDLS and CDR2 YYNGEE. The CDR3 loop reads CASSVDPAGANVLTF. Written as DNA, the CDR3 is TGTGCCAGCAGCGTAGATCCAGCTGGGGCCAACGTCCTGACTTTC.

The CDR3 sequence: CASSPLPLAKNIQYF. The CDR3 bases are TGTGCCAGCAGCCCACTACCTCTAGCCAAAAACATTCAGTACTTC. The V gene is TRBV3-1, the J gene TRBJ2-4; no reliable D call. Germline lookup yields CDR1 LGHDT and CDR2 YNNKEL (reference sequence). V lost 4 bases and J lost 0, with 10 bases in between. This CDR3 region has 15 residues.

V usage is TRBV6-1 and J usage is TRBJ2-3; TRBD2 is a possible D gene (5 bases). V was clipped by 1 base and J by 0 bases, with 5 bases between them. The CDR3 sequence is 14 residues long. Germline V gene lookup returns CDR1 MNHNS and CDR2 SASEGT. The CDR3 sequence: CASSEGTSTDTQYF. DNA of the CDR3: TGTGCCAGCAGTGAAGGGACTAGCACAGATACGCAGTATTTT.

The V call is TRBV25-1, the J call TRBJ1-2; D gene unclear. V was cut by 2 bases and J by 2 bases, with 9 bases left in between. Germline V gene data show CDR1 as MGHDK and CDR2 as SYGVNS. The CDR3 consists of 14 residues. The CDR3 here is CASSEPGFNYGYTF. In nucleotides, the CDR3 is TGTGCCAGCAGTGAACCGGGTTTCAACTATGGCTACACCTTC.

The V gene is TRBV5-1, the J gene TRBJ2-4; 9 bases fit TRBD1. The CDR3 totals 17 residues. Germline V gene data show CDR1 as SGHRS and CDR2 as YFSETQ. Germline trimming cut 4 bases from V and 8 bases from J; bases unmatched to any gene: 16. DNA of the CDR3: TGCGCCAGCAGCAGCGGGACAGGGACCGCCTGGATAGACATTCAGTACTTC. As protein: CASSSGTGTAWIDIQYF.

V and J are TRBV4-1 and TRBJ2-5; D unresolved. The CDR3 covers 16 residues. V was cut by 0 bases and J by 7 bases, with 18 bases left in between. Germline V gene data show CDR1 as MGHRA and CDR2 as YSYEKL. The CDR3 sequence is CASSQEISRSRVTQYF. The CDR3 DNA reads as TGCGCCAGCAGCCAAGAAATATCCAGGTCACGGGTGACCCAGTACTTC.

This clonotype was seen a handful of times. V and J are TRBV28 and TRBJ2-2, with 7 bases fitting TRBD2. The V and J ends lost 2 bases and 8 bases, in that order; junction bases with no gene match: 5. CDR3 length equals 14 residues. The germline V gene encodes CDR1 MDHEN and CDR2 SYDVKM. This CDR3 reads CASSLSGAGGELFF. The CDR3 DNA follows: TGTGCCAGCAGTTTAAGCGGGGCTGGTGGGGAGCTGTTTTTT.

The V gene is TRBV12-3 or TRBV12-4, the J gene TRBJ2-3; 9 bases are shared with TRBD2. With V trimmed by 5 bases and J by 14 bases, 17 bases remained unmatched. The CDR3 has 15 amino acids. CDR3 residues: CASSDQREEHRYAYF. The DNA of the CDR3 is TGTGCCAGCAGTGACCAGCGGGAGGAACACAGATACGCGTATTTT.

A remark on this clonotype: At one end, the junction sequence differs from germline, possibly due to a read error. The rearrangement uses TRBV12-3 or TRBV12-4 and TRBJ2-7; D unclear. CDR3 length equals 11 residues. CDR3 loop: CTSSKGLEQYF. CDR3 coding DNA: TGTACCAGCAGTAAAGGGCTCGAGCAGTACTTC.

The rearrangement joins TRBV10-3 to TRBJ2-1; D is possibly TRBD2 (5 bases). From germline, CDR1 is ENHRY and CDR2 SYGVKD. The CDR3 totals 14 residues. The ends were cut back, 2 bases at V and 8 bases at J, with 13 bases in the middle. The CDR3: CAISERASYDEQFF. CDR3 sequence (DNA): TGTGCCATCAGTGAGCGGGCTAGCTATGATGAGCAGTTCTTC.

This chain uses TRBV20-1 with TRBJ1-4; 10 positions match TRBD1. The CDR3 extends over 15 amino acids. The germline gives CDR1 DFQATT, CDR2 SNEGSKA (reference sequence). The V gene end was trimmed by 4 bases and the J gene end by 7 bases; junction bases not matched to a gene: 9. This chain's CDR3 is CSATSGTGVGEKLFF. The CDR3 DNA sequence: TGCAGTGCTACCTCCGGGACAGGGGTGGGTGAAAAACTGTTTTTT.

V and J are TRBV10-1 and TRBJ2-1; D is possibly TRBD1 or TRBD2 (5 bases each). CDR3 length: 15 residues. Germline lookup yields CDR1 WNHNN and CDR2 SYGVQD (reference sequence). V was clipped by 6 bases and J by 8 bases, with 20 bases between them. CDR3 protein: CASSPTVKLGDEQFF. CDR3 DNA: TGCGCCAGCAGCCCGACAGTCAAACTGGGGGATGAGCAGTTCTTC.

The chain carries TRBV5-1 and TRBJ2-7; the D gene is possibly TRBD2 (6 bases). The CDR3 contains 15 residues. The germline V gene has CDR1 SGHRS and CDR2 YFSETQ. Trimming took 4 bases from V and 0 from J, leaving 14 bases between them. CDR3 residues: CASSPEGSSSYEQYF. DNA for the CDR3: TGCGCCAGCAGCCCGGAGGGGTCCAGCTCCTACGAGCAGTACTTC.

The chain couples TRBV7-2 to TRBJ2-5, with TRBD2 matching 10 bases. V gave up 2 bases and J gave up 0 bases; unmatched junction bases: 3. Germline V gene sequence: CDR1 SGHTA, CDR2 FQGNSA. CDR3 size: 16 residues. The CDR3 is CASSLPSGGHQETQYF. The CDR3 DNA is TGTGCCAGCAGCTTACCTAGCGGGGGACACCAAGAGACCCAGTACTTC.

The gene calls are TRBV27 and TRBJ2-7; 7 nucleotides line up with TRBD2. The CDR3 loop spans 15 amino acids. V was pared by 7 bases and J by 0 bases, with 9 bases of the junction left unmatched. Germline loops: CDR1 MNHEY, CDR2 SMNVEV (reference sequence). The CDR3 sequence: CASKEWGGSSYEQYF. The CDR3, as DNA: TGTGCCAGCAAAGAATGGGGGGGGAGCTCCTACGAGCAGTACTTC.

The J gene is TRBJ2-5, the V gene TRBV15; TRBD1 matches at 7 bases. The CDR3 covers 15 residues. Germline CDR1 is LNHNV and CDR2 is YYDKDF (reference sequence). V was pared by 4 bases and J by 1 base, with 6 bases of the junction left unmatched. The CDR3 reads CATSTRQGTQETQYF. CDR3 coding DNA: TGTGCCACCAGCACCAGACAGGGTACCCAAGAGACCCAGTACTTC.

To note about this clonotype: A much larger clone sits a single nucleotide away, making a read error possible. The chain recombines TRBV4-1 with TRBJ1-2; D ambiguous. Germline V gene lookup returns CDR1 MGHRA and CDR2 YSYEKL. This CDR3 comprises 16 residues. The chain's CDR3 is CASSQERRQSRYGYIF. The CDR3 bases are TGCGCCAGCAGCCAAGAACGGAGGCAGTCCCGCTATGGCTACATCTTC.